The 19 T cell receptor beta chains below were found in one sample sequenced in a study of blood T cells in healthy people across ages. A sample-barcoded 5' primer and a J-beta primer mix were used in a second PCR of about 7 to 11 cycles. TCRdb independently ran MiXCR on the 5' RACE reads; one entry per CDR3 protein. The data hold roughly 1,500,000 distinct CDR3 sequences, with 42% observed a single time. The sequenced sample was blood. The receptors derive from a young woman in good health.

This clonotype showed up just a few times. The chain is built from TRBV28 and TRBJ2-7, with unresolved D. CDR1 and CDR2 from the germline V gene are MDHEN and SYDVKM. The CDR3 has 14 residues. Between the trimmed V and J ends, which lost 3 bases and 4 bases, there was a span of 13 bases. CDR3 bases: TGTGCCAGCAGTTTCCTCGAAACCCATTACGAGCAGTACTTC. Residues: CASSFLETHYEQYF.

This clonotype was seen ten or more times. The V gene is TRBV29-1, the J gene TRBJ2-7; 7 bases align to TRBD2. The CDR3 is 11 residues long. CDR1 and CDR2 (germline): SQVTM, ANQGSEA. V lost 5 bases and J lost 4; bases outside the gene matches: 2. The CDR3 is CSVWGGYEQYF. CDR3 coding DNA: TGCAGCGTTTGGGGGGGTTACGAGCAGTACTTC.

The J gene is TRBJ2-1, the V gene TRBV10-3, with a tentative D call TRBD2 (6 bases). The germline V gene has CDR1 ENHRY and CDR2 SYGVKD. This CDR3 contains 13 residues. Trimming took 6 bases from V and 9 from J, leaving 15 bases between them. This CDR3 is CAIRRETWSEQFF. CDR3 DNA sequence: TGTGCCATCAGACGGGAGACGTGGAGTGAGCAGTTCTTC.

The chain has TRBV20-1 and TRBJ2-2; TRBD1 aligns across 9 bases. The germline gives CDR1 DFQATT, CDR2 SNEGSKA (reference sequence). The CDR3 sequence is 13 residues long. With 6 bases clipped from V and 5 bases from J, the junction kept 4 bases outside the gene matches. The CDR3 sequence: CSAGTGKTGELFF. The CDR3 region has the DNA TGCAGTGCCGGGACAGGGAAGACCGGGGAGCTGTTTTTT.

The CDR3 bases are TGCAGTGCTAGAGACCTGGCAGGGTTATTGAATGAGCAGTACTTC. Translating gives CSARDLAGLLNEQYF. The gene calls are TRBV20-1 and TRBJ2-5, with a possible D match to TRBD1 (5 bases). V lost 0 bases and J lost 11, with 22 bases in between. The germline V gene encodes CDR1 DFQATT and CDR2 SNEGSKA (reference sequence). The CDR3 runs to 15 residues.

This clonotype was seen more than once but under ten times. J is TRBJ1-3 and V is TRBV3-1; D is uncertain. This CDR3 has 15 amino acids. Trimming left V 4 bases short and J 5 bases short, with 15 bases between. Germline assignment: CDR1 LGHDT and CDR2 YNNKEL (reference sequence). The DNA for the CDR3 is TGTGCCAGCAGCCTCGATCCGGGCCCTCGAAACACCATATATTTT. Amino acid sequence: CASSLDPGPRNTIYF.

CDR3 residues: CATSDGTGEVGQPQHF. CDR3 coding DNA: TGTGCCACCAGTGATGGGACAGGGGAGGTAGGACAGCCCCAGCATTTT. The chain combines TRBV24-1 with TRBJ1-5, with TRBD1 matching 10 bases. The CDR3 runs 16 residues. Germline lookup yields CDR1 KGHDR and CDR2 SFDVKD. Germline trimming cut 3 bases from V and 7 bases from J; bases unmatched to any gene: 8.

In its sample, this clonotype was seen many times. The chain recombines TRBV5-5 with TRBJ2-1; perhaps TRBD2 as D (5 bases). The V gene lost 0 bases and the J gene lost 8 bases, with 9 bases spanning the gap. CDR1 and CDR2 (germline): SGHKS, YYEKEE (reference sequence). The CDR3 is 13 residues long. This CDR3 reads CASSLESGDEQFF. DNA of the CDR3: TGTGCCAGCAGCTTGGAATCCGGGGATGAGCAGTTCTTC.

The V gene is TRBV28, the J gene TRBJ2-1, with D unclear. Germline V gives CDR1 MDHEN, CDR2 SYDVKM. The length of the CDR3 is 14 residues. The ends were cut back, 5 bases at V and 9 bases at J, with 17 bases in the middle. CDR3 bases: TGTGCCAGCAGTCTCGACCGGAGCCTGGTTGAGCAGTTCTTC. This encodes CASSLDRSLVEQFF. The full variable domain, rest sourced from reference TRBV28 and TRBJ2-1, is DVKVTQSSRYLVKRTGEKVFLECVQDMDHENMFWYRQDPGLGLRLIYFSYDVKMKEKGDIPEGYSVSREKKERFSLILESASTNQTSMYLCASSLDRSLVEQFFGPGTRLTVL.

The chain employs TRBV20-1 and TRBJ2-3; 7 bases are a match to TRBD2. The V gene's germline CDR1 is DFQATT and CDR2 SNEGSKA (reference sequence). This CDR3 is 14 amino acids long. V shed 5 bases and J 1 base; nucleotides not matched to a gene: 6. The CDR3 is CSAYSGQRTDTQYF. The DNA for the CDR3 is TGCAGTGCTTATAGCGGGCAACGCACAGATACGCAGTATTTT.

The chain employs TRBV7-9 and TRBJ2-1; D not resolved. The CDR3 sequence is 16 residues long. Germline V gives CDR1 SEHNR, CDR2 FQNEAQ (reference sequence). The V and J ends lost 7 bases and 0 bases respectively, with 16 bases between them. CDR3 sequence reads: CASTTTSSSSYNEQFF. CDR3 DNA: TGTGCCAGCACCACCACGAGTTCCAGCTCCTACAATGAGCAGTTCTTC.

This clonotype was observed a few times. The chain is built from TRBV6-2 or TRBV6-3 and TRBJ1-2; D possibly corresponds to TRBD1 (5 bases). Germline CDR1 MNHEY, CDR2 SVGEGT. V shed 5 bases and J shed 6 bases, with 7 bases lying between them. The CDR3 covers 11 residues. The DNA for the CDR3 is TGTGCCAGCAGTGCAGGGCATGGCTACACCTTC. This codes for CASSAGHGYTF.

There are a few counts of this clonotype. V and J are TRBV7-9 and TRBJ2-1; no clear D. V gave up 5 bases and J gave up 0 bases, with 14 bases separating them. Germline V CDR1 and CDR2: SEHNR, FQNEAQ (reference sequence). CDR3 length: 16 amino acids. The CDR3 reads CASSLMPLSSYNEQFF. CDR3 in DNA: TGTGCCAGCAGCCTTATGCCGCTAAGCTCCTACAATGAGCAGTTCTTC.

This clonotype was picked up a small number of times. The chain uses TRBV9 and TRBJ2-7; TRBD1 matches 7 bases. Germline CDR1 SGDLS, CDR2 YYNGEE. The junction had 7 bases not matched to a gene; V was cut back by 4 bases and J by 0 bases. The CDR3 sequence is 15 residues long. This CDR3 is CASSPQGTPSYEQYF. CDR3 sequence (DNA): TGTGCCAGCAGCCCACAGGGGACCCCCTCCTACGAGCAGTACTTC.

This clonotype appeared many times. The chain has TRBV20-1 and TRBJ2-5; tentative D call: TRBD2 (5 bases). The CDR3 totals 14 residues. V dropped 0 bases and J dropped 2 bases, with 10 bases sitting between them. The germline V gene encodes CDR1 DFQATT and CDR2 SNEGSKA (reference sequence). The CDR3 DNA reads TGCAGTGCTAGAGACGGTACTAGTCAAGAGACCCAGTACTTC. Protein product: CSARDGTSQETQYF.

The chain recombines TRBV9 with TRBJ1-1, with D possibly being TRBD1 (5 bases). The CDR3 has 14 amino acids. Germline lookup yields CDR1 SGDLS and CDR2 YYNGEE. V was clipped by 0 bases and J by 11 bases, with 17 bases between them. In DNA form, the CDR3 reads TGTGCCAGCAGCGTAGGAGGGGATGGGGCAATGGCTTTCTTT. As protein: CASSVGGDGAMAFF.

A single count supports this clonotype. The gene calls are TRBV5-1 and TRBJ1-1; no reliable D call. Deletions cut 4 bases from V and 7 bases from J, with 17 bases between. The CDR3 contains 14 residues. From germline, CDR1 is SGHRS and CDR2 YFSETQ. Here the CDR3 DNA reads TGCGCCAGCAGCGTAAAACCAAGTCCTTTTGAAGCTTTCTTT. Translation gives CASSVKPSPFEAFF.

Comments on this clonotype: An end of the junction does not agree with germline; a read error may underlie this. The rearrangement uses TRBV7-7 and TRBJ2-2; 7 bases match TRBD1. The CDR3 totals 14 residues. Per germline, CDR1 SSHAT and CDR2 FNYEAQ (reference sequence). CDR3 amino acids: CASSRQGVSGELFF. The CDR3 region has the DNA TGTGCTAGCAGTCGACAGGGAGTATCGGGGGAGCTGTTTTTT. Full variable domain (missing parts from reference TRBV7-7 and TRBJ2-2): GAGVSQSPRYKVTKRGQDVTLRCDPISSHATLYWYQQALGQGPEFLTYFNYEAQPDKSGLPSDRFSAERPEGSISTLTIQRTEQRDSAMYRCASSRQGVSGELFFGEGSRLTVL.

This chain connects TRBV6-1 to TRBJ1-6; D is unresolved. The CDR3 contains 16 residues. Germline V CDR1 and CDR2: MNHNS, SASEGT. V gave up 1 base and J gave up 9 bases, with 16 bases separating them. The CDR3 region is CASSEGGHQYSSPLHF. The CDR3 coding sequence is TGTGCCAGCAGTGAAGGTGGGCACCAGTACAGTTCACCCCTCCACTTT.